Listed below are T cell receptor beta chains from one sample, sequenced in a study of cytomegalovirus exposure and HLA in healthy donors. The repertoire was sequenced with immunoSEQ multiplex PCR; TCRdb's copy has only in-frame clones and lacks some. The table has some 200,000 clones, roughly four fifths seen once; the top ten hold about 1.7%. Sequencing input: PBMCs. The receptors shown here come from a woman aged 18-30 years in good health and CMV-seronegative. The CDR3 runs from the conserved cysteine through the conserved F or W. D genes are given only for firm matches. Size values are once, few and many counts, or a class for expanded clones, and some rows have none.

j_gene,abundance,d_gene,v_gene,CDR3nt,CDR3aa
TRBJ2-1,.,TRBD2,TRBV7-9,TGTGCCAGCAGCCGGAGCGGGAACGAAAATGAGCAGTTCTTC,CASSRSGNENEQFF
TRBJ1-1,few,.,TRBV30,TGTGCCTGGTCAGGGGACATAAACACTGAAGCTTTCTTT,CAWSGDINTEAFF
TRBJ1-3,.,.,TRBV5-6,TGTGCCAGCAGCATGACGGGGACTTCAGGAAACACCATATATTTT,CASSMTGTSGNTIYF
TRBJ2-1,.,.,TRBV4-1,TGCGCCAGCAGCCTAGAGGGGGGGCAGAGCTCCTACAATGAGCAGTTCTTC,CASSLEGGQSSYNEQFF
TRBJ2-6,.,TRBD1,TRBV5-1,TGCGCCAGCAGCTGGGGGGACAGGCCCTCTGGGGCCAACGTCCTGACTTTC,CASSWGDRPSGANVLTF
TRBJ1-1,.,TRBD1,TRBV7-2,TGTGCCAGCAGCTCCGGGACAGGGAACACTGAAGCTTTCTTT,CASSSGTGNTEAFF
TRBJ1-2,.,TRBD1,TRBV28,TGTGCCAGCAGCACAGGCCCAGGGGGCCTTAACTATGGCTACACCTTC,CASSTGPGGLNYGYTF
TRBJ1-2,few,TRBD1,TRBV5-6,TGTGCCAGCAGCTTGGTAACCGGGACAGGGGGCTATGGCTACACCTTC,CASSLVTGTGGYGYTF
TRBJ2-3,.,.,TRBV19,TGTGCCAGTATGGGGGGAGCAGATACGCAGTATTTT,CASMGGADTQYF
TRBJ2-5,.,TRBD2,TRBV11-2,TGTGCCAGCAGCTTAAGGACCGACGGGGCGGGAGCGGGGGAGACCCAGTACTTC,CASSLRTDGAGAGETQYF
TRBJ2-1,.,TRBD2,TRBV4-3,TGCGCCAGCAGCCAAGATACGGCGAGGCTAGCGGGAGTAAATGAGCAGTTCTTC,CASSQDTARLAGVNEQFF
TRBJ1-2,few,.,TRBV13,TGTGCCAGCAGCTTATACAGGGCCAACTATGGCTACACCTTC,CASSLYRANYGYTF
TRBJ1-1,.,.,TRBV5-1,TGCGCCAGCAGCTTGACAGACACTGAAGCTTTCTTT,CASSLTDTEAFF
TRBJ2-1,once,TRBD1,TRBV7-9,TGTGCCAGCAGCTTAGGGGACAGGGCCTTTGATGAGCAGTTCTTC,CASSLGDRAFDEQFF
TRBJ1-2,.,.,TRBV6-5,TGTGCCAGTTGCCCCCTTAACAGGGAAGGCTACACCTTC,CASCPLNREGYTF
TRBJ2-5,.,.,TRBV11-3,TGTGCCAGCAGCTTACGAGGCTCGGCCTCGTGGGAGACCCAGTACTTC,CASSLRGSASWETQYF
TRBJ2-5,.,TRBD2,TRBV5-6,TGTGCCAGCAGCTTACCGGGACTAGCGGGAGTAGAGACCCAGTACTTC,CASSLPGLAGVETQYF